The sequence of this T cell receptor beta chain was determined in a study of blood T cell repertoires in COVID-19. Here immunoSEQ multiplex PCR was the method, and the copy in TCRdb shows in-frame clones only, minus some. Of roughly 360,000 clones detected, 87% appear once; the ten largest clones hold approximately 1.3%. The CDR3 totals 13 residues. V was cut by 5 bases and J by 3 bases, with 11 bases left in between. The germline V gene has CDR1 SEHNR and CDR2 FQNEAQ (reference sequence). The receptor was isolated from a man between 25 and 39 years old who had recovered from COVID-19. The V call is TRBV7-9, the J call TRBJ2-7; D may be TRBD2 (5 bases). Sequencing used PBMCs or T cells enriched from blood (not recorded which). The CDR3 is CASSDIRDYEQYF. The CDR3 DNA is TGTGCCAGCAGCGACATACGGGACTACGAGCAGTACTTC.